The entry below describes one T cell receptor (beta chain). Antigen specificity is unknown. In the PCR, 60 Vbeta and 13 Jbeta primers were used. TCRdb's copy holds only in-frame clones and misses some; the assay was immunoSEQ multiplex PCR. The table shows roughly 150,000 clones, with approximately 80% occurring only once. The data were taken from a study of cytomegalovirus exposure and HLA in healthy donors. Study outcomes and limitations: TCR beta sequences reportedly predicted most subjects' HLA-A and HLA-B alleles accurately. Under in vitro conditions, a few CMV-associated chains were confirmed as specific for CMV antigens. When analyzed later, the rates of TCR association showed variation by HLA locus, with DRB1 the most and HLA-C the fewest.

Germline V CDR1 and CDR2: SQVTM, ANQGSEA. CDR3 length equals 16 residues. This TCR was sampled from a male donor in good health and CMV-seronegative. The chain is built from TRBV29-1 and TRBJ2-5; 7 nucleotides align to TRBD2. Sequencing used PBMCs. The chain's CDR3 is CRFFSGGCRDKETQYF. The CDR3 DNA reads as TGCAGGTTCTTTTCGGGGGGATGCCGCGATAAAGAGACCCAGTACTTC.